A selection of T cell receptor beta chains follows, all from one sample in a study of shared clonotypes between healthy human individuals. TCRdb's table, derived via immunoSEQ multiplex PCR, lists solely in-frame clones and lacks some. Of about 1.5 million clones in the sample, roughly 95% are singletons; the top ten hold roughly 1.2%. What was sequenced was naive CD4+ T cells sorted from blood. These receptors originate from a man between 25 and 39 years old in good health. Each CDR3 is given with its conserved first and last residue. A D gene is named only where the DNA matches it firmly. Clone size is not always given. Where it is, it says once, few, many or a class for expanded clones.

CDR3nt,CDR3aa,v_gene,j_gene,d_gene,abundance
TGTGCCAGTAGTATCGAACAGGGTTGGTCCTACGAGCAGTACTTC,CASSIEQGWSYEQYF,TRBV19,TRBJ2-7,NA,NA
TGTGCCAGCTCTCCCGGGAGTAGCAGAGCAGATACGCAGTATTTT,CASSPGSSRADTQYF,TRBV11-3,TRBJ2-3,NA,NA
TGTGCCAGCAGCCAAACAGGGAACACTGAAGCTTTCTTT,CASSQTGNTEAFF,TRBV7-9,TRBJ1-1,NA,NA
TGTGCCAGCTCACCAACGGGGGCTTTATACTACGAGCAGTACTTC,CASSPTGALYYEQYF,TRBV18,TRBJ2-7,NA,NA
TGTGCCAGCAGCCGAAGGAGGTCCGTGGGTGGGGCCAACGTCCTGACTTTC,CASSRRRSVGGANVLTF,TRBV7-2,TRBJ2-6,NA,NA
TGCAGCGTTCCCACTAGCGGGGCAACCCCCTTCAAGGAGCAGTTCTTC,CSVPTSGATPFKEQFF,TRBV29-1,TRBJ2-1,TRBD2,once
TGTGCCAGCAGTGCCGGGACACTTGAGACCCAGTACTTC,CASSAGTLETQYF,TRBV2,TRBJ2-5,NA,NA
TGTGCCAGCAGCCCCCGACAGGGGGGACGTGATAAGGCTTTCTTT,CASSPRQGGRDKAFF,TRBV9,TRBJ1-1,TRBD1,NA
TGTGCCAGCAGCTTAGACAGGGGGGCCTACAATGAGCAGTTCTTC,CASSLDRGAYNEQFF,TRBV7-3,TRBJ2-1,TRBD1,NA
TGTGCCAGCAGCCGATTAACCGGGACTAGCGGTTTATCAGATACGCAGTATTTT,CASSRLTGTSGLSDTQYF,TRBV5-6,TRBJ2-3,TRBD2,NA
TGTGCCAGCAGCGTAGGTGGGGGAGGGCCTCAGGAGCAGTACTTC,CASSVGGGGPQEQYF,TRBV9,TRBJ2-7,TRBD2,NA
TGTGCCAGCGCTGAAGGACCCCCCTATTATGGCTACACCTTC,CASAEGPPYYGYTF,TRBV2,TRBJ1-2,NA,NA
TGCGCCAGCAGCACACTAGCGGGAGACACAGATACGCAGTATTTT,CASSTLAGDTDTQYF,TRBV5-1,TRBJ2-3,TRBD2,NA
TGTGCCAGCAGCTTGTCCAAGCGGAAGGTTTACAATGAGCAGTTCTTC,CASSLSKRKVYNEQFF,TRBV5-4,TRBJ2-1,NA,NA
TGTGCCAGCAGCCCAGGGGTACAGCTTAATGAAAAACTGTTTTTT,CASSPGVQLNEKLFF,TRBV9,TRBJ1-4,NA,NA
TGTGCCAGCAGTGCTTTGACAGGGCGAGGTGAAAAACTGTTTTTT,CASSALTGRGEKLFF,TRBV6-1,TRBJ1-4,TRBD1,NA
TGTGCCAGCAGTTACGGTTTGGGAGGAACAAGCAATGAGCAGTTCTTC,CASSYGLGGTSNEQFF,TRBV6-6,TRBJ2-1,NA,NA
TGCGCCAGCAGCCCGGACAGGGGAGACGCCGGGGAGCTGTTTTTT,CASSPDRGDAGELFF,TRBV5-1,TRBJ2-2,TRBD1,NA
TGTGCCAGCAGTGAAGCAGACAGGGTGGGAGAGCAGTACTTC,CASSEADRVGEQYF,TRBV6-1,TRBJ2-7,TRBD1,NA
TGTGCCAGCAGTGACCGTACCTATGGCTACACCTTC,CASSDRTYGYTF,TRBV6-1,TRBJ1-2,NA,NA
TGTGCCAGCAGTTTATCCCAGGGGGGAGGAGAAAAACTGTTTTTT,CASSLSQGGGEKLFF,TRBV28,TRBJ1-4,TRBD1,NA
TGTGCCAGCAGCTCCGGACAGTTCACTGAAGCTTTCTTT,CASSSGQFTEAFF,TRBV5-4,TRBJ1-1,NA,NA
TGTGCCAGCAGGGAACCGGGCCTTCAAAGGTCCTACGAGCAGTACTTC,CASREPGLQRSYEQYF,TRBV2,TRBJ2-7,NA,NA
TGTGCCAGCAGTACAAACCCTAATTACTACGAGCAGTACTTC,CASSTNPNYYEQYF,TRBV14,TRBJ2-7,NA,NA
TGTGCCAGCACACGTCTGGCGGGAGCATACGAGACCCAGTACTTC,CASTRLAGAYETQYF,TRBV7-2,TRBJ2-5,TRBD2,NA
TGCGCCAGCAGCCTCTACCTCCTTAGCAATCAGCCCCAGCATTTT,CASSLYLLSNQPQHF,TRBV4-1,TRBJ1-5,NA,NA
TGTGCCAGCAGCCGCCAGGGTAACTATGGCTACACCTTC,CASSRQGNYGYTF,TRBV6-5,TRBJ1-2,NA,NA
TGTGCCAGCAGCGTAGGGCCCTGGAATGAGCAGTTCTTC,CASSVGPWNEQFF,TRBV9,TRBJ2-1,NA,NA
TGTGCCAGCAGCGTGTCTAGTGGGAGGGCCGGGGAGACCCAGTACTTC,CASSVSSGRAGETQYF,TRBV9,TRBJ2-5,TRBD2,once
TGTGCCAGCAGCTTTGGGCGGGAGATGCATGAGCAGTTCTTC,CASSFGREMHEQFF,TRBV7-2,TRBJ2-1,TRBD2,NA
TGTGCCAGCAGCTTGAAGGCGGGAGTCCCTAATGAGCAGTTCTTC,CASSLKAGVPNEQFF,TRBV7-3,TRBJ2-1,TRBD2,NA
TGTGCCATCAGTGAGCTAGGGGGCGATGAGCCCCAGCATTTT,CAISELGGDEPQHF,TRBV10-3,TRBJ1-5,TRBD1,NA
TGCGCCAGCAGCTTGACTCCCCCGGGACTAGCGAACACCGGGGAGCTGTTTTTT,CASSLTPPGLANTGELFF,TRBV5-1,TRBJ2-2,TRBD2,NA
TGCGCCAGCAGCCCTCAGTCTTTATACACAGATACGCAGTATTTT,CASSPQSLYTDTQYF,TRBV5-1,TRBJ2-3,NA,NA
TGTGCCAGCAGCTTAGAGGCTACATTGGTTCACGGCTACACCTTC,CASSLEATLVHGYTF,TRBV7-2,TRBJ1-2,NA,NA
TGTGCCAGCAGCTTCGGGTTCAGGGTTTATGAGCAGTTCTTC,CASSFGFRVYEQFF,TRBV7-2,TRBJ2-1,NA,NA
TGCGCCAGCAGCCAAGACGGAGGGGCCAATCAGCCCCAGCATTTT,CASSQDGGANQPQHF,TRBV4-1,TRBJ1-5,NA,NA
TGTGCCAGCAGTGCTTCCTTCATGAACACTGAAGCTTTCTTT,CASSASFMNTEAFF,TRBV6-1,TRBJ1-1,NA,NA
TGCGCCAGCAGTGCCAGGGGTAGCTCCTACAATGAGCAGTTCTTC,CASSARGSSYNEQFF,TRBV10-2,TRBJ2-1,NA,NA
TGCAGCGTTGGACTTAGCGGGGGACAGTTCTTC,CSVGLSGGQFF,TRBV29-1,TRBJ2-1,TRBD2,NA
TGTGCCAGCAGCTTGACTCTTCAAGAGACCCAGTACTTC,CASSLTLQETQYF,TRBV5-4,TRBJ2-5,NA,NA
TGCAGTGGATCTAGCGTGGAGACCCAGTACTTC,CSGSSVETQYF,TRBV20-1,TRBJ2-5,NA,NA
TGTGCCAGCAGTTACCAGGGGACGGGCAATCAGCCCCAGCATTTT,CASSYQGTGNQPQHF,TRBV27,TRBJ1-5,NA,NA
TGTGCCAGCAGTGTAGGGGGATTTATGAACACTGAAGCTTTCTTT,CASSVGGFMNTEAFF,TRBV6-1,TRBJ1-1,NA,NA
TGTGCCAGCAGCCCGGATCGGGGTACCTCCTACGAGCAGTACTTC,CASSPDRGTSYEQYF,TRBV5-6,TRBJ2-7,NA,NA
TGTGCCAGCAGCCGGATAGGGACTAGGGACAATGAGCAGTTCTTC,CASSRIGTRDNEQFF,TRBV9,TRBJ2-1,TRBD2,NA
TGTGCCAGCAGCTTTTGGGACAGGGAGGCCTACGAGCAGTACTTC,CASSFWDREAYEQYF,TRBV5-6,TRBJ2-7,TRBD1,NA
TGTGCCAGTAGTCTCCGAAGGGACTACAAGGGGAATGAGCAGTTCTTC,CASSLRRDYKGNEQFF,TRBV19,TRBJ2-1,TRBD2,NA
TGTGCCAGCAGCTTAAATGGGGGGCCCGAGTACAATGAGCAGTTCTTC,CASSLNGGPEYNEQFF,TRBV5-5,TRBJ2-1,NA,NA
TGTGCCAGCAGCGTAGATCCAGGTCAGAGTAAAAACATTCAGTACTTC,CASSVDPGQSKNIQYF,TRBV9,TRBJ2-4,NA,NA
TGTGCCATCAGTGATGGCAGGGACTACGAGCAGTACTTC,CAISDGRDYEQYF,TRBV10-3,TRBJ2-7,NA,NA
TGTGCCAGCAGCAGGACAGGGGATCCCTACGAGCAGTACTTC,CASSRTGDPYEQYF,TRBV9,TRBJ2-7,TRBD1,NA
TGTGCCAGCACCTCGAGGAGACAGGGTCAATTAAAGACCCAGTACTTC,CASTSRRQGQLKTQYF,TRBV11-2,TRBJ2-5,TRBD1,NA
TGTGCCACCCGGTCTACAGGCTATTCCTCCCTAAATCTGCATTTT,CATRSTGYSSLNLHF,TRBV27,TRBJ1-5,NA,NA
TGTGCCAGCAGCAAAGACGGGACAGGGATACCGATTTTT,CASSKDGTGIPIF,TRBV21-1,TRBJ1-4,NA,NA
TGTGCCAGCTCGCCCGGGACAGGGAGTACTGAAGCTTTCTTT,CASSPGTGSTEAFF,TRBV18,TRBJ1-1,TRBD1,NA
TGTGCCACGGGTCCGGGGGTCGAGCAGTACTTC,CATGPGVEQYF,TRBV7-6,TRBJ2-7,NA,NA